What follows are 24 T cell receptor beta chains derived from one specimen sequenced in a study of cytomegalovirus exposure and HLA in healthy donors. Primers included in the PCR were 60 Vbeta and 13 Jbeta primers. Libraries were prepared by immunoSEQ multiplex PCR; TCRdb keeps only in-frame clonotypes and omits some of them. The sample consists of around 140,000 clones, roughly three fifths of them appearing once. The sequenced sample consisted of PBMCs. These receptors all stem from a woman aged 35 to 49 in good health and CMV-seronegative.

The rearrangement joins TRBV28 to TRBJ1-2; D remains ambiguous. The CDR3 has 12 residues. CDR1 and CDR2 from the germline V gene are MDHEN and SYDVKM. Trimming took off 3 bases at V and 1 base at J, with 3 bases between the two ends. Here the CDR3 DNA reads TGTGCCAGCAGTTTTCTTAACTATGGCTACACCTTC. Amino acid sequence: CASSFLNYGYTF.

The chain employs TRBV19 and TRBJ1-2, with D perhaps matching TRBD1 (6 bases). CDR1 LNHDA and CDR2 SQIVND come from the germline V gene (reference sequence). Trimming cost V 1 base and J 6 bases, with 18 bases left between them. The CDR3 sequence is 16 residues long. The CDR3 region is CASSIAGQPPSNGYTF. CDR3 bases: TGTGCCAGTAGTATAGCCGGACAGCCCCCTTCGAATGGCTACACCTTC. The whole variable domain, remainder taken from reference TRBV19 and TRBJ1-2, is DGGITQSPKYLFRKEGQNVTLSCEQNLNHDAMYWYRQDPGQGLRLIYYSQIVNDFQKGDIAEGYSVSREKKESFPLTVTSAQKNPTAFYLCASSIAGQPPSNGYTFGSGTRLTVV.

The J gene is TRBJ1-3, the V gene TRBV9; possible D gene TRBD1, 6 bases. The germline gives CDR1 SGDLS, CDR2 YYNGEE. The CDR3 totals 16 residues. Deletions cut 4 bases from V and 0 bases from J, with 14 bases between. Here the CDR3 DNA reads TGTGCCAGCAGCAAAGAGGGGGTCCTCTCTGGAAACACCATATATTTT. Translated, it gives CASSKEGVLSGNTIYF.

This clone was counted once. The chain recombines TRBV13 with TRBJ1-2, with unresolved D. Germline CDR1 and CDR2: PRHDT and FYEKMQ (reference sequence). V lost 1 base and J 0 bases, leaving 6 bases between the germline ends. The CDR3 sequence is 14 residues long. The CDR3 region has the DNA TGTGCCAGCAGCTTAGCAGGTGCTAACTATGGCTACACCTTC. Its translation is CASSLAGANYGYTF. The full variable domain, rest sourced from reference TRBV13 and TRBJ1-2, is AAGVIQSPRHLIKEKRETATLKCYPIPRHDTVYWYQQGPGQDPQFLISFYEKMQSDKGSIPDRFSAQQFSDYHSELNMSSLELGDSALYFCASSLAGANYGYTFGSGTRLTVV.

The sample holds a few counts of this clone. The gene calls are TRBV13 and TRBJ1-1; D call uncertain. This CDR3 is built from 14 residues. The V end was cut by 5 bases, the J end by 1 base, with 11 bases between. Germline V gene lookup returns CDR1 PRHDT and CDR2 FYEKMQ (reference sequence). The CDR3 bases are TGTGCCAGCAGCCCGTATAGTGGGAACACTGAAGCTTTCTTT. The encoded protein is CASSPYSGNTEAFF. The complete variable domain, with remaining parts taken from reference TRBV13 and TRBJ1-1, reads AAGVIQSPRHLIKEKRETATLKCYPIPRHDTVYWYQQGPGQDPQFLISFYEKMQSDKGSIPDRFSAQQFSDYHSELNMSSLELGDSALYFCASSPYSGNTEAFFGQGTRLTVV.

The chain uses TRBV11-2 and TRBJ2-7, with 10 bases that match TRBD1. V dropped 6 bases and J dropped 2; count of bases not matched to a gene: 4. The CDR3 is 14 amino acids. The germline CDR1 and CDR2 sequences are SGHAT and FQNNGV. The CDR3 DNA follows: TGTGCCAGCAGTTATGGGACAGGGGCCTACGAGCAGTACTTC. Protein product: CASSYGTGAYEQYF.

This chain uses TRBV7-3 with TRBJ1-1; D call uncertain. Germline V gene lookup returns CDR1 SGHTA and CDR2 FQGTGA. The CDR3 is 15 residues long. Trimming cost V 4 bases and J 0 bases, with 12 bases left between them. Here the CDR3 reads CASSSRDPMNTEAFF. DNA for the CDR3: TGTGCCAGCAGCTCCCGGGATCCGATGAACACTGAAGCTTTCTTT.

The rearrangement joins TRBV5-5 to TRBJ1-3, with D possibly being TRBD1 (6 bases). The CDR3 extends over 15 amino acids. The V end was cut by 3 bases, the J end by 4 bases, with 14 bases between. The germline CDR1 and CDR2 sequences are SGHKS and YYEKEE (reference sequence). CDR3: CASSSIDRSGNTIYF. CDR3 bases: TGTGCCAGCAGCTCAATCGACAGGTCGGGAAACACCATATATTTT.

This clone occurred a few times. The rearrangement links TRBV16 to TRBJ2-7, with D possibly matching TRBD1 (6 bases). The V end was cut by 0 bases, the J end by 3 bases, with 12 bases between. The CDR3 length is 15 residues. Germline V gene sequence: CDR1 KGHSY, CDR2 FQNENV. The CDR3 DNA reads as TGTGCCAGCAGCCAATCGGCTTTGGACAGCTACGAGCAGTACTTC. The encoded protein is CASSQSALDSYEQYF.

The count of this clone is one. The CDR3 sequence is CASTLTDSQGYTF. The DNA of the CDR3 is TGCGCCAGCACCCTGACCGACAGCCAAGGCTACACCTTC. V and J are TRBV5-1 and TRBJ1-2, with D tentatively TRBD1 (5 bases). The V gene lost 6 bases and the J gene lost 8 bases, with 17 bases spanning the gap. The CDR3 is 13 residues long. Germline CDR1 reads SGHRS; CDR2 reads YFSETQ.

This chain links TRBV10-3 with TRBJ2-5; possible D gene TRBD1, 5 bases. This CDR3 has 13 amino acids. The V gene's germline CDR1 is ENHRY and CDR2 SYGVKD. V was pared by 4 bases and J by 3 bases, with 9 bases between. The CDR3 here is CAISAATEETQYF. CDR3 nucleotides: TGTGCCATCAGTGCCGCGACAGAAGAGACCCAGTACTTC.

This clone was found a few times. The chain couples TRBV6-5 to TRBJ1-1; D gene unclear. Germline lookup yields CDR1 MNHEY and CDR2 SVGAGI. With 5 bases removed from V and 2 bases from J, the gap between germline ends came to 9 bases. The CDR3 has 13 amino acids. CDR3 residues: CASSRRVNTEAFF. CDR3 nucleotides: TGTGCCAGCAGTCGGAGGGTAAACACTGAAGCTTTCTTT.

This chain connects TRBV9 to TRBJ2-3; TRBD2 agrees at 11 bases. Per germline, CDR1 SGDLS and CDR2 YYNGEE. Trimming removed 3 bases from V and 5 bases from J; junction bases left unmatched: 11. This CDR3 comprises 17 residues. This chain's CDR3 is CASSATSTSGAGDTQYF. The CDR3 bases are TGTGCCAGCAGCGCAACATCGACTAGCGGGGCCGGAGATACGCAGTATTTT.

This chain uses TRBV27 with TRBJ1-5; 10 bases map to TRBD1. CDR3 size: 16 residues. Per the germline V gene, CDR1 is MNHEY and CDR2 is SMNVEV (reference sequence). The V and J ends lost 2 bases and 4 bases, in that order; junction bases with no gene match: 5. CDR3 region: CASSLRGQGKNQPQHF. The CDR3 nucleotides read TGTGCCAGCAGTTTAAGGGGACAGGGGAAAAATCAGCCCCAGCATTTT.

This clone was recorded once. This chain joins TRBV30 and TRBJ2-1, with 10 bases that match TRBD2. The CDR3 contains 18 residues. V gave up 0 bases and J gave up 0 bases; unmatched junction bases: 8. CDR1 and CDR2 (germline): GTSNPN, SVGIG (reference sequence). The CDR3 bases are TGTGCCTGGAGTGTAGCCAGCGGGGGGGCGACCTCCTACAATGAGCAGTTCTTC. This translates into CAWSVASGGATSYNEQFF.

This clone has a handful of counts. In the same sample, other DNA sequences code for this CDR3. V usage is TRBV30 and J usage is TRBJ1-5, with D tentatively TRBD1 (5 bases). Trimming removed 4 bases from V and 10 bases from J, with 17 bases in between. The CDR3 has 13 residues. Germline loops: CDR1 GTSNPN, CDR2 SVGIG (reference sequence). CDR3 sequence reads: CAWTEGALDPQHF. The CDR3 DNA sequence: TGTGCCTGGACAGAAGGGGCATTAGATCCCCAGCATTTT.

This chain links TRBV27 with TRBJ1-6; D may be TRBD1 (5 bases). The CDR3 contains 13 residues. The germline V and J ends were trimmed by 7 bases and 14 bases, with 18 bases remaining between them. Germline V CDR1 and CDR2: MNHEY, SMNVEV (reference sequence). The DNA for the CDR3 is TGTGCCAGCACCGCAGCCCAGGGATCTTCCCTCCACTTT. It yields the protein CASTAAQGSSLHF.

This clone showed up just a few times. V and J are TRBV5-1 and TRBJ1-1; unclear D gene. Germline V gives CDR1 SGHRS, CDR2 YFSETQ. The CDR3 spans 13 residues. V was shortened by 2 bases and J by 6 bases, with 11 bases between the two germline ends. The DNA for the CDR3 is TGCGCCAGCAGCTTCACTTACCCTGCTGAAGCTTTCTTT. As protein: CASSFTYPAEAFF. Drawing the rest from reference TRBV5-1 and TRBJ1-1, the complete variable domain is KAGVTQTPRYLIKTRGQQVTLSCSPISGHRSVSWYQQTPGQGLQFLFEYFSETQRNKGNFPGRFSGRQFSNSRSEMNVSTLELGDSALYLCASSFTYPAEAFFGQGTRLTVV.

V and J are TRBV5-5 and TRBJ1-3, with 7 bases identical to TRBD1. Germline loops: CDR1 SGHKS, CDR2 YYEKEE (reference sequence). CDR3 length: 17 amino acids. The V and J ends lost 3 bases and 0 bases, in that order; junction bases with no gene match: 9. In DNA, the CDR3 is TGTGCCAGCAGCTCCCGGGACAGCCTTAACTCTGGAAACACCATATATTTT. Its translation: CASSSRDSLNSGNTIYF.

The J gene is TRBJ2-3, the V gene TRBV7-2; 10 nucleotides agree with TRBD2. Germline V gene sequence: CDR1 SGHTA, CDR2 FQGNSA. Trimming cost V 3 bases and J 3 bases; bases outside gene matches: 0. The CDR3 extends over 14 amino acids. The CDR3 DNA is TGTGCCAGCAGCTTTAGCGGGGGGACAGATACGCAGTATTTT. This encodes CASSFSGGTDTQYF.

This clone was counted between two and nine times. The CDR3 reads CASSPDRWSTEAFF. The CDR3 DNA follows: TGTGCCAGCAGCCCCGACAGGTGGAGCACTGAAGCTTTCTTT. The chain employs TRBV14 and TRBJ1-1, with D possibly TRBD1 on 6 matching bases. Trimming stripped 4 bases from V and 4 bases from J, with 13 bases between. The germline V gene encodes CDR1 SGHDN and CDR2 FVKESK. The CDR3 has 14 amino acids.

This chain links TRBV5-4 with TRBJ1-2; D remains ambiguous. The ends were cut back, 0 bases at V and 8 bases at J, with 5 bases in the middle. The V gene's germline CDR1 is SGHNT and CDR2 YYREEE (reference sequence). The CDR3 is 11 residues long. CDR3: CASSLDAGYTF. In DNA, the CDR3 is TGTGCCAGCAGCTTGGATGCGGGCTACACCTTC. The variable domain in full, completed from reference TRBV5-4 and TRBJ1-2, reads ETGVTQSPTHLIKTRGQQVTLRCSSQSGHNTVSWYQQALGQGPQFIFQYYREEENGRGNFPPRFSGLQFPNYSSELNVNALELDDSALYLCASSLDAGYTFGSGTRLTVV.

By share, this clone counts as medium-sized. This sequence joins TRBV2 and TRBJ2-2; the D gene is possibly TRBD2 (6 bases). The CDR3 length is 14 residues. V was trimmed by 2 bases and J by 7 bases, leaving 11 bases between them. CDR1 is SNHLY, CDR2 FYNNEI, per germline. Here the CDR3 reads CASSEFGGGGELFF. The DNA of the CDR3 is TGTGCCAGCAGTGAATTCGGGGGAGGCGGGGAGCTGTTTTTT.

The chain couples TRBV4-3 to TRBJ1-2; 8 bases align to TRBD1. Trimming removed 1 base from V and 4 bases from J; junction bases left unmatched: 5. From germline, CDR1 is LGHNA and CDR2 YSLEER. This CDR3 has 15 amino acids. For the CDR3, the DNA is TGCGCCAGCAGCCAAGGGACAGGGAGGCCCTATGGCTACACCTTC. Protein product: CASSQGTGRPYGYTF.